A selection of T cell receptor beta chains follows, all from one sample in a study of blood T cells in healthy people across ages. A single record per CDR3 protein comes from TCRdb applying MiXCR to the 5' RACE reads. The table includes about 690,000 distinct CDR3 sequences, roughly two fifths detected once. The sequenced sample consisted of blood. The receptor set was obtained from an elderly man in good health. Both conserved end residues are part of each CDR3. A D gene is named only where the DNA matches it firmly. Rows may omit the clone size; those that give it use once, few, many or a size class.

TRBV6-6	.	TRBJ2-5	many	CASSQSVGGETQYF	TGTGCCAGCAGTCAGTCCGTGGGAGGAGAGACCCAGTACTTC
TRBV28	.	TRBJ1-2	once	CASSFRGYGYTF	TGTGCCAGCAGTTTCAGGGGCTATGGCTACACCTTC
TRBV7-2	.	TRBJ2-5	.	CASSLVGRQAGAQYF	TGTGCCAGCAGCTTGGTGGGGCGGCAAGCTGGGGCCCAGTACTTC
TRBV4-1	.	TRBJ2-6	few	CASSQVGVASGANVLTF	TGCGCCAGCAGCCAAGTGGGGGTAGCGTCTGGGGCCAACGTCCTGACTTTC
TRBV10-3	.	TRBJ1-5	.	CAISEKGNSNQPQHF	TGTGCCATCAGTGAGAAGGGAAATAGCAATCAGCCCCAGCATTTT
TRBV7-9	TRBD2	TRBJ2-6	.	CASSFGGSRRNGANVLTF	TGTGCCAGCAGCTTCGGGGGGTCTCGGCGCAATGGGGCCAACGTCCTGACTTTC
TRBV20-1	.	TRBJ1-1	.	CSSPGAGVNTEAFF	TGCAGCTCCCCCGGGGCAGGGGTGAACACTGAAGCTTTCTTT
TRBV11-2	.	TRBJ2-7	.	CASSLRAVAVTYEQYF	TGTGCCAGCAGCTTGCGGGCGGTAGCGGTAACCTACGAGCAGTACTTC
TRBV4-1	TRBD1	TRBJ2-5	once	CASRGQGHGEQYF	TGCGCCAGCAGGGGACAGGGGCACGGTGAGCAGTACTTC
TRBV20-1	.	TRBJ2-7	.	CSADDPDGTYEQYF	TGCAGTGCCGACGATCCCGACGGCACCTACGAGCAGTACTTC
TRBV27	.	TRBJ2-3	few	CASSWSGLGTDTQYF	TGTGCCAGCAGCTGGAGCGGTCTTGGCACAGATACGCAGTATTTT
TRBV27	.	TRBJ2-7	few	CASSLSGGWTGFYEQYF	TGTGCCAGCAGTTTATCCGGGGGCTGGACAGGCTTCTACGAGCAGTACTTC
TRBV2	TRBD1	TRBJ2-3	few	CASREGPGQGTDTQYF	TGTGCCAGCAGGGAGGGACCGGGACAGGGCACAGATACGCAGTATTTT
TRBV20-1	TRBD1	TRBJ1-2	many	CSGDPGQGDYGYTF	TGCAGTGGCGACCCGGGACAGGGGGACTATGGCTACACCTTC
TRBV2	.	TRBJ1-2	.	CASSPQVNYGYTF	TGTGCCAGCAGTCCACAGGTGAACTATGGCTACACCTTC
TRBV6-2/TRBV6-3	TRBD1	TRBJ1-5	many	CASSAQTGTNQPQHF	TGTGCCAGCAGTGCCCAGACAGGGACGAATCAGCCCCAGCATTTT